This T cell receptor beta chain was retrieved from a study of blood T cells in healthy people across ages. Extraction yielded at least 5 micrograms of total RNA per sample. Looked up from germline, CDR1 is MGHDK and CDR2 is SYGVNS. The V gene end was trimmed by 3 bases and the J gene end by 4 bases; junction bases not matched to a gene: 4. The CDR3 is 16 amino acids. Combining a sample-barcoded 5' primer with a J-beta primer mix, a second PCR ran for roughly 6 to 12 cycles. TCRdb re-derived calls from the 5' RACE reads in MiXCR, one entry per CDR3 protein. This repertoire shows around 800,000 distinct CDR3 sequences, about a quarter found once; its top ten account for roughly 3.1%. These data were likewise used in another study, on T cells of mothers and their children. That work adds: When the second PCR was run, its M1S primer added sample barcodes and 2-4 random nucleotides.

The clonotype comes from a boy younger than 18 in good health. The chain couples TRBV25-1 to TRBJ1-4; 11 bases are shared with TRBD1. Sequences were obtained from blood. The CDR3 protein is CASSDAGTGGNEKLFF. The CDR3 nucleotides read TGTGCCAGCAGTGACGCGGGGACAGGGGGTAATGAAAAACTGTTTTTT.